This T cell receptor beta chain comes out of a study of blood T cell repertoires in COVID-19. Study summary: The United States, Italy and Spain provided the acute and convalescent COVID-19 samples.

Germline V gene lookup returns CDR1 KGHSH and CDR2 LQKENI. This CDR3 contains 15 residues. Trimming cost V 3 bases and J 4 bases; bases outside gene matches: 2. Some clones are missing from TCRdb's copy, which holds only in-frame ones; the method was immunoSEQ multiplex PCR. The table lists some 280,000 clones, around four fifths of them singletons. The V call is TRBV18, the J call TRBJ1-6; 8 bases map to TRBD1. The sequenced sample consisted of peripheral blood. This TCR came from a woman aged 45-65 years with active or convalescent COVID-19. DNA of the CDR3: TGTGCCAGCTCACCCGGGACAGGATATAATTCACCCCTCCACTTT. It codes for CASSPGTGYNSPLHF.